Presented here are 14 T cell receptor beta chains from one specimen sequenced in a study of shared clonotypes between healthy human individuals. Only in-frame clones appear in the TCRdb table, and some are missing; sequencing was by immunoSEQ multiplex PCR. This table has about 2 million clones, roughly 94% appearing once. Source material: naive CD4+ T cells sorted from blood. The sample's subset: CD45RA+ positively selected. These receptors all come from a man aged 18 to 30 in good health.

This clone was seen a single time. The CDR3: CASSVKGTEYNEQFF. CDR3 coding DNA: TGTGCCAGCAGCGTAAAAGGGACAGAGTACAATGAGCAGTTCTTC. The genes are TRBV9 and TRBJ2-1; 7 bases align to TRBD1. The length of the CDR3 is 15 residues. Germline V gene data show CDR1 as SGDLS and CDR2 as YYNGEE. The V gene end was trimmed by 1 base and the J gene end by 4 bases; junction bases not matched to a gene: 5.

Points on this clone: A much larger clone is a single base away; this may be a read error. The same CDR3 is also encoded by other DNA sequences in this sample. CDR3 protein: CASSEDLTGGYTEAFF. The DNA of the CDR3 is TGTGCCAGCAGCGAAGACTTGACAGGGGGCTACACTGAAGCTTTCTTT. The chain couples TRBV2 to TRBJ1-1, with TRBD1 matching over 10 bases. CDR1 SNHLY and CDR2 FYNNEI come from the germline V gene. CDR3 length: 16 amino acids.

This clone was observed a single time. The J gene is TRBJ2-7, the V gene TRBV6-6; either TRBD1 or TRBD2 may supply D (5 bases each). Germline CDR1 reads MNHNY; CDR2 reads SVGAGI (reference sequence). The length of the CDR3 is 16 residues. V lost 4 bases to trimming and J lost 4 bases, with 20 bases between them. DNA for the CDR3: TGTGCCAGCAGTTTCGAGTTGGGACGCTCAACTTACGAGCAGTACTTC. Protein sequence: CASSFELGRSTYEQYF.

CDR3 bases: TGTGCCAGCGCGGACGGCGCAGCGATCTATGGCTACACCTTC. It codes for CASADGAAIYGYTF. The V call is TRBV11-2, the J call TRBJ1-2; the D is unclear. This CDR3 is 14 amino acids long. Trimming stripped 8 bases from V and 4 bases from J, with 17 bases between. Germline loops: CDR1 SGHAT, CDR2 FQNNGV. Combining the CDR3 with reference TRBV11-2 and TRBJ1-2 gives the whole variable domain EAGVAQSPRYKIIEKRQSVAFWCNPISGHATLYWYQQILGQGPKLLIQFQNNGVVDDSQLPKDRFSAERLKGVDSTLKIQPAKLEDSAVYLCASADGAAIYGYTFGSGTRLTVV.

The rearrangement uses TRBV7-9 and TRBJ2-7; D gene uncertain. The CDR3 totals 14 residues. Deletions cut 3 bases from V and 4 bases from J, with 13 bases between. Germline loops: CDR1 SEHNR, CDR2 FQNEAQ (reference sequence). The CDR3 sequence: CASSFLTPPYEQYF. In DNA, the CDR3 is TGTGCCAGCAGCTTCCTGACTCCTCCGTACGAGCAGTACTTC.

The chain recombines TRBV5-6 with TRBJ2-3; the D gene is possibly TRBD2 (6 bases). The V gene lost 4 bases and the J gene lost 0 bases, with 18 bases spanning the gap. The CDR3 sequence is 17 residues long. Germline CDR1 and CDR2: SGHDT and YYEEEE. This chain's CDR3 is CASSRGTASFSTDTQYF. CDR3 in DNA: TGTGCCAGCAGCCGCGGGACGGCAAGCTTTAGCACAGATACGCAGTATTTT.

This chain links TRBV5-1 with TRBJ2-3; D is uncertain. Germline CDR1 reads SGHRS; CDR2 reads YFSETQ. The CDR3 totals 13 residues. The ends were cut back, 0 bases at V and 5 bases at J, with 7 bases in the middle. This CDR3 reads CASSLALGDTQYF. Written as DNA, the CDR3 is TGCGCCAGCAGCTTGGCACTCGGAGATACGCAGTATTTT.

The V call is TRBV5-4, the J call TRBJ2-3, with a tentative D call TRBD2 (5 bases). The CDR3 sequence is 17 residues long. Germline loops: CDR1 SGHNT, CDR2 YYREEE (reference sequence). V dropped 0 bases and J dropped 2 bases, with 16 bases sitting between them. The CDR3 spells CASSLARRGGPTDTQYF. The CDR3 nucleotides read TGTGCCAGCAGCTTGGCCAGGCGCGGAGGACCCACAGATACGCAGTATTTT. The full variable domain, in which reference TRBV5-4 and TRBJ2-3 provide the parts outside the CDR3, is ETGVTQSPTHLIKTRGQQVTLRCSSQSGHNTVSWYQQALGQGPQFIFQYYREEENGRGNFPPRFSGLQFPNYSSELNVNALELDDSALYLCASSLARRGGPTDTQYFGPGTRLTVL.

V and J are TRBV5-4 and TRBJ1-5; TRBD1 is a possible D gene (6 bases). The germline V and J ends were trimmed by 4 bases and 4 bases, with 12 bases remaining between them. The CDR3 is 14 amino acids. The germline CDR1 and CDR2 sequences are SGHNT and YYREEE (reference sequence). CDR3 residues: CASSTTGTNQPQHF. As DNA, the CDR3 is TGTGCCAGCAGCACTACAGGGACAAATCAGCCCCAGCATTTT.

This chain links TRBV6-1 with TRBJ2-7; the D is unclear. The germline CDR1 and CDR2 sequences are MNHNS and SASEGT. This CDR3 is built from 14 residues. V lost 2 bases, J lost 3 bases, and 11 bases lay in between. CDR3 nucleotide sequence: TGTGCCAGCAGTGAACAAGACGGAGTCTACGAGCAGTACTTC. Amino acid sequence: CASSEQDGVYEQYF.

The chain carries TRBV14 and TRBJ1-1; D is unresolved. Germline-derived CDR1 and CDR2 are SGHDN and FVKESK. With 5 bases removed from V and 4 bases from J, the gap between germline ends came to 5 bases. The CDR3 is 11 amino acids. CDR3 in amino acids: CASSWGTEAFF. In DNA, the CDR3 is TGTGCCAGCAGCTGGGGCACTGAAGCTTTCTTT.

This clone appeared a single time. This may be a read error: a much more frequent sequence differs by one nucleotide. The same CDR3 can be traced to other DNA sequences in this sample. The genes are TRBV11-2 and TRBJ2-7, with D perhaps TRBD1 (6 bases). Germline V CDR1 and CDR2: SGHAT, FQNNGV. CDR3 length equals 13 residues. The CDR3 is CASRETGFHEQYF. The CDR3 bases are TGTGCCAGCAGAGAAACAGGGTTCCACGAACAGTACTTC. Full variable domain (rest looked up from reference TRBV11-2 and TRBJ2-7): EAGVAQSPRYKIIEKRQSVAFWCNPISGHATLYWYQQILGQGPKLLIQFQNNGVVDDSQLPKDRFSAERLKGVDSTLKIQPAKLEDSAVYLCASRETGFHEQYFGPGTRLTVT.

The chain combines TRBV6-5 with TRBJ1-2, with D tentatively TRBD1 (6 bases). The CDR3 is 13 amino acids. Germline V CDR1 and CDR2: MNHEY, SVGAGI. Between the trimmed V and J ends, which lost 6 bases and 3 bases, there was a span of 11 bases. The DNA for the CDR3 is TGTGCCAGCAGGATACAGGGCCACTATGGCTACACCTTC. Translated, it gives CASRIQGHYGYTF.

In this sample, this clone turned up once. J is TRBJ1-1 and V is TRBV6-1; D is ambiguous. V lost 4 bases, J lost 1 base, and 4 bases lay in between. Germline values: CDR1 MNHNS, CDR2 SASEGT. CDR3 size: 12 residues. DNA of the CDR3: TGTGCCAGCAGTGTACAGAACACTGAAGCTTTCTTT. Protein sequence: CASSVQNTEAFF.